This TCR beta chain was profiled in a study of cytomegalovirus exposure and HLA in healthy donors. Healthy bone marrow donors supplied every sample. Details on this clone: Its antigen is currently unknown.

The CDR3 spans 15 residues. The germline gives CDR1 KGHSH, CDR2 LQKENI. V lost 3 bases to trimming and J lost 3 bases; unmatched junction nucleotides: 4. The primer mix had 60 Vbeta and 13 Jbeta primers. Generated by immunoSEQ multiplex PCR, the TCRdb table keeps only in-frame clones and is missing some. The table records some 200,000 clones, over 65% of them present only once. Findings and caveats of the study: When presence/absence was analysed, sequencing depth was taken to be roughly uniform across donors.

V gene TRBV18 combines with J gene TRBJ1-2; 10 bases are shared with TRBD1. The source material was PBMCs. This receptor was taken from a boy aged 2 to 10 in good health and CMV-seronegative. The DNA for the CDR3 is TGTGCCAGCTCACCGGAGGGACAGGGGCACTATGGCTACACCTTC. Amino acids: CASSPEGQGHYGYTF.